This is a list of T cell receptor beta chains from one sample in a study of a mutant IDH1 vaccine in newly diagnosed glioma. Which antigens these TCRs recognize remains unknown. Some clones are missing from TCRdb's copy, which holds only in-frame ones; the method was immunoSEQ multiplex PCR. The data show around 80,000 clones, roughly 85% seen once. Source: PBMCs, taken from a glioma patient whose treatment included an IDH1 peptide vaccine. These receptors originate from a woman aged 45 to 65 with glioma. Each CDR3 is given with its conserved first and last residue. Fields, in order: J gene, V gene, CDR3 protein.

j_call: TRBJ2-1
v_call: TRBV19
cdr3_aa: CASSISREPARVQFF

j_call: TRBJ2-1
v_call: TRBV27
cdr3_aa: CASSLRTSGTTYNEQFF

j_call: TRBJ2-1
v_call: TRBV7-9
cdr3_aa: CASSLSVRRYLAYNEQFF

j_call: TRBJ2-3
v_call: TRBV5-4
cdr3_aa: CASSLEVGGWTDTQYF

j_call: TRBJ1-1
v_call: TRBV19
cdr3_aa: CACTEGPNTEAFF

j_call: TRBJ1-1
v_call: TRBV6-6
cdr3_aa: CASSYFGRGTEAFF

j_call: TRBJ2-4
v_call: TRBV7-9
cdr3_aa: CASSLTGGAKNIQYF

j_call: TRBJ2-2
v_call: TRBV4-1
cdr3_aa: CASSQGGRAPGELFF

j_call: TRBJ2-6
v_call: TRBV30
cdr3_aa: CAWSVPRSPYSGANVLTF

j_call: TRBJ2-3
v_call: TRBV5-1
cdr3_aa: CASSPGTSGYTDTQYF

j_call: TRBJ1-2
v_call: TRBV11-2
cdr3_aa: CASRAIRQGARGYTF

j_call: TRBJ2-3
v_call: TRBV5-1
cdr3_aa: CASSLGFTPPSTDTQYF

j_call: TRBJ2-3
v_call: TRBV9
cdr3_aa: CASSASGRAGGSSTDTQYF

j_call: TRBJ2-2
v_call: TRBV5-4
cdr3_aa: CASSPTEPGTGELFF

j_call: TRBJ2-5
v_call: TRBV27
cdr3_aa: CASSLSKGAGETQYF

j_call: TRBJ2-1
v_call: TRBV20-1
cdr3_aa: CSASVGREQFF

j_call: TRBJ2-1
v_call: TRBV19
cdr3_aa: CASTVGTVYNEQFF

j_call: TRBJ1-5
v_call: TRBV5-4
cdr3_aa: CASSLSGVNQPQHF

j_call: TRBJ1-1
v_call: TRBV19
cdr3_aa: CASSITPGVNTEAFF

j_call: TRBJ2-3
v_call: TRBV6-1
cdr3_aa: CASSDGLAGVDTQYF

j_call: TRBJ2-7
v_call: TRBV29-1
cdr3_aa: CSVELSDRRHEQYF

j_call: TRBJ1-5
v_call: TRBV5-6
cdr3_aa: CASSLAGTYSNQPQHF

j_call: TRBJ1-2
v_call: TRBV30
cdr3_aa: CAWSPGTHYGYTF

j_call: TRBJ1-5
v_call: TRBV5-1
cdr3_aa: CASSSGTEGRQPQHF

j_call: TRBJ2-1
v_call: TRBV6-5
cdr3_aa: CASTGYRETDEQFF

j_call: TRBJ2-1
v_call: TRBV29-1
cdr3_aa: CSVDGQSSYNEQFF